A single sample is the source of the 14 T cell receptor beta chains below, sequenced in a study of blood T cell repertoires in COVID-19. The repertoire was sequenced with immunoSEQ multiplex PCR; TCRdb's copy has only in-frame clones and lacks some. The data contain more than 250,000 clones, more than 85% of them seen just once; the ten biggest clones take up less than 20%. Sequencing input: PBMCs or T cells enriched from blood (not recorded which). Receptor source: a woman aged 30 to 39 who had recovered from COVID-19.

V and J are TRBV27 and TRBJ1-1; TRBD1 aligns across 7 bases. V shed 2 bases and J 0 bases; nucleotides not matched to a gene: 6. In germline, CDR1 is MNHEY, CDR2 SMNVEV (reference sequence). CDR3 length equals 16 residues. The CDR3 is CASSLGQGEVNTEAFF. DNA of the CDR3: TGTGCCAGCAGTTTAGGGCAGGGGGAGGTGAACACTGAAGCTTTCTTT.

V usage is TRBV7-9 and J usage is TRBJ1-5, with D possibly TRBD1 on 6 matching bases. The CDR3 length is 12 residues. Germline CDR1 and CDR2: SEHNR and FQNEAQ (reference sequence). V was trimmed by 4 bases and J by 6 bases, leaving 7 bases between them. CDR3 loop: CASSSGAQPQHF. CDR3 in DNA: TGTGCCAGCAGCTCAGGGGCTCAGCCCCAGCATTTT. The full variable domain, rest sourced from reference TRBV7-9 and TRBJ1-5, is DTGVSQNPRHKITKRGQNVTFRCDPISEHNRLYWYRQTLGQGPEFLTYFQNEAQLEKSRLLSDRFSAERPKGSFSTLEIQRTEQGDSAMYLCASSSGAQPQHFGDGTRLSIL.

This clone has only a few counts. The DNA of the CDR3 is TGTGCCAGCAGACTAGCGGGGGGGCTGGTAAATGAGCAGTTCTTC. It yields the protein CASRLAGGLVNEQFF. The chain carries TRBV7-2 and TRBJ2-1; 13 bases map to TRBD2. V gave up 6 bases and J gave up 7 bases; unmatched junction bases: 6. This CDR3 contains 15 residues. Germline CDR1 is SGHTA and CDR2 is FQGNSA.

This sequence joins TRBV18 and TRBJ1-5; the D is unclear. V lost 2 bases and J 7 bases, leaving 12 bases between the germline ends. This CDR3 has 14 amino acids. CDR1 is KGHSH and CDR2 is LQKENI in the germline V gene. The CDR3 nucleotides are TGTGCCAGCTCACCAGTGAACGGGTTGCAGCCCCAGCATTTT. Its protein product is CASSPVNGLQPQHF. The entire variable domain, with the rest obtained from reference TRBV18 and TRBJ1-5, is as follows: NAGVMQNPRHLVRRRGQEARLRCSPMKGHSHVYWYRQLPEEGLKFMVYLQKENIIDESGMPKERFSAEFPKEGPSILRIQQVVRGDSAAYFCASSPVNGLQPQHFGDGTRLSIL.

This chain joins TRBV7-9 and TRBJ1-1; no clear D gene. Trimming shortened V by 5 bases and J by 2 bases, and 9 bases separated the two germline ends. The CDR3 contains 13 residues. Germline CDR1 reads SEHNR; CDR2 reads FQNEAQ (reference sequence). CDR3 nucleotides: TGTGCCAGCAGCCTCGGTTCTAACACTGAAGCTTTCTTT. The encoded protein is CASSLGSNTEAFF.

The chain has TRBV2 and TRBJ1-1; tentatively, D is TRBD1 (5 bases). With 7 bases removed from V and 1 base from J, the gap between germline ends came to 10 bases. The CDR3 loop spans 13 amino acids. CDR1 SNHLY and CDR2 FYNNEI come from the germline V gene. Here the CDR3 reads CASNKGSNTEAFF. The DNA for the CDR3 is TGTGCCAGCAATAAGGGGTCGAACACTGAAGCTTTCTTT.

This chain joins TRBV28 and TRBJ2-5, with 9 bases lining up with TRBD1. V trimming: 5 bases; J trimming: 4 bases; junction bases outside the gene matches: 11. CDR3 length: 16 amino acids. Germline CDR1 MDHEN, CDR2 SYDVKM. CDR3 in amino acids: CASSTKSGTGRETQYF. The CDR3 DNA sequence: TGTGCCAGCAGTACCAAATCCGGGACAGGGCGAGAGACCCAGTACTTC.

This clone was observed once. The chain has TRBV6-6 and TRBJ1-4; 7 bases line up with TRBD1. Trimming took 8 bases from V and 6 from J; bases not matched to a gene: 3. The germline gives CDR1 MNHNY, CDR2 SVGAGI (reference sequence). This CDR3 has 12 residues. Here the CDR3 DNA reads TGTGCCAGCCGACAGGGCGATGAAAAACTGTTTTTT. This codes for CASRQGDEKLFF.

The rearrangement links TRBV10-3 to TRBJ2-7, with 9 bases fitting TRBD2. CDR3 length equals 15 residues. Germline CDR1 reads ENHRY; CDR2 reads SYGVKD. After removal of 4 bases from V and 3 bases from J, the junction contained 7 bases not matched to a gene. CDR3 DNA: TGTGCCATCAGTGGGGTAGCGGGGGACTACTACGAGCAGTACTTC. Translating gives CAISGVAGDYYEQYF.

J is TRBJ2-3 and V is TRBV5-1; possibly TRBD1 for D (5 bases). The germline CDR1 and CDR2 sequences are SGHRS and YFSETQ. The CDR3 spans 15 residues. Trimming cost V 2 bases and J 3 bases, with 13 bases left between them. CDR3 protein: CASSFHGQGTDTQYF. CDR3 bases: TGCGCCAGCAGCTTCCACGGGCAGGGAACAGATACGCAGTATTTT.

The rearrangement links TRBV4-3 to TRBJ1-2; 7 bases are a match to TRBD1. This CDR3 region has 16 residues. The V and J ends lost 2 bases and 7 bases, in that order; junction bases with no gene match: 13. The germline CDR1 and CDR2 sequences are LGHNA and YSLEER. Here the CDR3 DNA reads TGCGCCAGCAGCCAATCCCCAGGGGGGCGCATCAGTGGCTACACCTTC. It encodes CASSQSPGGRISGYTF.

CDR3 bases: TGTGCCAGCAGCTTAGATCCCCAGGGGAGCAATCAGCCCCAGCATTTT. It translates to CASSLDPQGSNQPQHF. V and J are TRBV7-8 and TRBJ1-5; D is possibly TRBD1 (6 bases). Germline CDR1 and CDR2: SGHVS and FQNEAQ. The CDR3 is made up of 16 amino acids. Trimming removed 1 base at V and 1 base at J, with 11 bases between.

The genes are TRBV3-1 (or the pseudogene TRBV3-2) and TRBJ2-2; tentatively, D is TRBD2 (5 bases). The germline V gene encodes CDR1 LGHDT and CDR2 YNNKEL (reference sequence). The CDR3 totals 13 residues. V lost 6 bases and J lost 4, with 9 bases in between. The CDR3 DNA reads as TGTGCCAGCAGGTGGCGGGCCACCGGGGAGCTGTTTTTT. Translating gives CASRWRATGELFF.

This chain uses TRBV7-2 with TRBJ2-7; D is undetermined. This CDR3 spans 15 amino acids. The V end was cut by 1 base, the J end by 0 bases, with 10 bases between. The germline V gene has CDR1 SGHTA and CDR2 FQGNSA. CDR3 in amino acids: CASSLGSRYSYEQYF. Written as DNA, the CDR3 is TGTGCCAGCAGCTTAGGGTCTCGGTACTCCTACGAGCAGTACTTC. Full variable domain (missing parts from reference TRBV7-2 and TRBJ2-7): GAGVSQSPSNKVTEKGKDVELRCDPISGHTALYWYRQSLGQGLEFLIYFQGNSAPDKSGLPSDRFSAERTGGSVSTLTIQRTQQEDSAVYLCASSLGSRYSYEQYFGPGTRLTVT.